Below are 14 T cell receptor beta chains sequenced from a single sample in a study of blood T cell repertoires in COVID-19. Sequencing was performed with immunoSEQ multiplex PCR; in TCRdb, only in-frame clones are kept and a portion is missing. Of around 50,000 clones detected, around 88% appear once; the ten largest clones hold approximately 14%. Sequencing used peripheral blood. The receptors were gathered from a human donor in a cohort sampled during active COVID-19.

The rearrangement joins TRBV18 to TRBJ1-1; 8 bases are shared with TRBD1. Unmatched junction bases numbered 5, after V lost 3 bases and J lost 5 bases. The CDR3 spans 14 residues. In germline, CDR1 is KGHSH, CDR2 LQKENI. The chain's CDR3 is CASSPKQGVTEAFF. CDR3 DNA sequence: TGTGCCAGCTCACCTAAACAGGGGGTTACTGAAGCTTTCTTT.

The chain carries TRBV7-3 and TRBJ1-2, with D uncertain. Trimming shortened V by 1 base and J by 3 bases, and 15 bases separated the two germline ends. The CDR3 is 16 amino acids. CDR1 and CDR2 (germline): SGHTA, FQGTGA. CDR3 loop: CASSLKGTGNDYGYTF. The CDR3 DNA reads as TGTGCCAGCAGCTTAAAGGGAACCGGGAATGACTATGGCTACACCTTC.

The gene calls are TRBV27 and TRBJ2-1; D not resolved. The CDR3 has 15 amino acids. Germline assignment: CDR1 MNHEY and CDR2 SMNVEV (reference sequence). Deletions cut 8 bases from V and 0 bases from J, with 14 bases between. This CDR3 is CASSPRSGSYNEQFF. The CDR3 nucleotides read TGTGCCAGCTCCCCCCGGTCAGGCTCCTACAATGAGCAGTTCTTC.

The chain is built from TRBV19 and TRBJ2-2; 8 bases fit TRBD2. Germline-derived CDR1 and CDR2 are LNHDA and SQIVND (reference sequence). The CDR3 runs to 12 residues. Losses at the gene ends were 4 bases for V and 9 bases for J; bases not matched to a gene: 1. This CDR3 reads CASSTGGRELFF. The CDR3 DNA reads as TGTGCCAGTAGTACGGGAGGGAGGGAGCTGTTTTTT.

This chain links TRBV10-3 with TRBJ1-1, with 10 bases fitting TRBD1. The CDR3 is made up of 14 amino acids. Germline values: CDR1 ENHRY, CDR2 SYGVKD. V gave up 3 bases and J gave up 6 bases; unmatched junction bases: 4. CDR3 coding DNA: TGTGCCATCAGTGAATCCGGGACAGGGGCTGAAGCTTTCTTT. Its protein product is CAISESGTGAEAFF.

The chain joins TRBV5-1 to TRBJ1-1, with D maybe TRBD1 (6 bases). Germline assignment: CDR1 SGHRS and CDR2 YFSETQ. The CDR3 has 15 amino acids. Trimming left V 1 base short and J 2 bases short, with 12 bases between. The CDR3 nucleotides are TGCGCCAGCAGCTTGCATCAGGGGTACAACACTGAAGCTTTCTTT. The encoded protein is CASSLHQGYNTEAFF.

The chain couples TRBV27 to TRBJ2-5; TRBD2 agrees at 9 bases. In germline, CDR1 is MNHEY, CDR2 SMNVEV (reference sequence). The junction had 13 bases not matched to a gene; V was cut back by 6 bases and J by 5 bases. The CDR3 covers 16 residues. The CDR3 sequence is CASRGWRGGLTETQYF. For the CDR3, the DNA is TGTGCCAGCAGGGGGTGGCGGGGGGGCCTTACCGAGACCCAGTACTTC.

The chain couples TRBV11-2 to TRBJ1-1; D gene ambiguous. Trimming took off 1 base at V and 3 bases at J, with 24 bases between the two ends. This CDR3 region has 19 residues. CDR1 SGHAT and CDR2 FQNNGV come from the germline V gene. CDR3 in amino acids: CASSLVDRGREIYYTEAFF. The CDR3, as DNA: TGTGCCAGCAGCTTAGTGGATCGAGGTCGGGAGATATATTACACTGAAGCTTTCTTT.

The V and J genes are TRBV9 and TRBJ1-2; possible D gene TRBD1, 6 bases. Germline V lookup: CDR1 SGDLS, CDR2 YYNGEE. V shed 4 bases and J shed 5 bases, with 12 bases lying between them. The CDR3 loop spans 13 amino acids. CDR3 region: CASSRDNWYGYTF. The CDR3 coding sequence is TGTGCCAGCAGCCGGGACAATTGGTATGGCTACACCTTC. Based on the CDR3 plus reference TRBV9 and TRBJ1-2, the full variable domain is DSGVTQTPKHLITATGQRVTLRCSPRSGDLSVYWYQQSLDQGLQFLIQYYNGEERAKGNILERFSAQQFPDLHSELNLSSLELGDSALYFCASSRDNWYGYTFGSGTRLTVV.

V is TRBV30 and J is TRBJ1-1, with D perhaps TRBD1 (5 bases). The CDR3 spans 13 residues. From germline, CDR1 is GTSNPN and CDR2 SVGIG (reference sequence). Trimming stripped 3 bases from V and 1 base from J, with 9 bases between. The CDR3 nucleotides are TGTGCCTGGAGCGCAGGGCCGAACACTGAAGCTTTCTTT. Protein product: CAWSAGPNTEAFF.

V usage is TRBV11-3 and J usage is TRBJ1-4, with TRBD1 matching 8 bases. This CDR3 spans 16 amino acids. The ends lost 6 bases at V and 3 bases at J; junction bases unmatched: 9. The germline V gene encodes CDR1 SGHNT and CDR2 YENEEA. CDR3 DNA sequence: TGTGCCAGCAGGGCCGACAGGGGAGTGGCTAATGAAAAACTGTTTTTT. Its protein is CASRADRGVANEKLFF.

The J gene is TRBJ2-5, the V gene TRBV5-1; 11 nucleotides agree with TRBD2. CDR1 is SGHRS and CDR2 is YFSETQ in the germline V gene. The CDR3 is 17 amino acids. The V gene end was trimmed by 4 bases and the J gene end by 2 bases; junction bases not matched to a gene: 10. The CDR3 nucleotides are TGCGCCAGCAGCCTGGGATTAGCGGGAGGGGAACAAGAGACCCAGTACTTC. Protein: CASSLGLAGGEQETQYF.

This chain uses TRBV7-2 with TRBJ2-5; 7 bases agree with TRBD2. This CDR3 is built from 13 residues. The J segment lost 5 bases and the V segment lost 5 bases, leaving 5 bases of the junction unmatched. In germline, CDR1 is SGHTA, CDR2 FQGNSA. The CDR3 spells CASSRGGSETQYF. The CDR3 DNA reads as TGTGCCAGCAGCCGTGGCGGGAGTGAGACCCAGTACTTC. The variable domain in full, with the rest retrieved from reference TRBV7-2 and TRBJ2-5, is GAGVSQSPSNKVTEKGKDVELRCDPISGHTALYWYRQSLGQGLEFLIYFQGNSAPDKSGLPSDRFSAERTGGSVSTLTIQRTQQEDSAVYLCASSRGGSETQYFGPGTRLLVL.

This chain links TRBV30 with TRBJ1-2, with D uncertain. Germline CDR1 and CDR2: GTSNPN and SVGIG (reference sequence). Between the trimmed V and J ends, which lost 0 bases and 8 bases, there was a span of 10 bases. This CDR3 region has 12 residues. The CDR3 loop reads CAWSVGGYGYTF. CDR3 DNA: TGTGCCTGGAGTGTCGGAGGTTACGGCTACACCTTC. Supplemented by reference TRBV30 and TRBJ1-2, the full variable domain reads SQTIHQWPATLVQPVGSPLSLECTVEGTSNPNLYWYRQAAGRGLQLLFYSVGIGQISSEVPQNLSASRPQDRQFILSSKKLLLSDSGFYLCAWSVGGYGYTFGSGTRLTVV.